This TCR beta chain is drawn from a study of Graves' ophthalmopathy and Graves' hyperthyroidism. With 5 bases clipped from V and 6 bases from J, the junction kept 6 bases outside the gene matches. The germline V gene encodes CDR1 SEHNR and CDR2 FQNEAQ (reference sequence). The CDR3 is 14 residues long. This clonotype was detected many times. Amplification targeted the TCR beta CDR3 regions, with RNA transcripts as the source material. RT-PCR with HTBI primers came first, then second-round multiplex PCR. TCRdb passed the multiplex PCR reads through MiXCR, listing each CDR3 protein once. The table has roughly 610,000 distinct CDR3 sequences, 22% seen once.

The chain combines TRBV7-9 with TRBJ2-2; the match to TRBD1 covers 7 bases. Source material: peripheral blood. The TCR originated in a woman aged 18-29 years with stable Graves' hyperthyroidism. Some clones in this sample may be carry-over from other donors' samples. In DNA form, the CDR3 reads TGTGCCAGCAGCAACCTACAGGGGCCCGGGGAGCTGTTTTTT. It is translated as CASSNLQGPGELFF. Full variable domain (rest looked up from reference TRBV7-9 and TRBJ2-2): DTGVSQNPRHKITKRGQNVTFRCDPISEHNRLYWYRQTLGQGPEFLTYFQNEAQLEKSRLLSDRFSAERPKGSFSTLEIQRTEQGDSAMYLCASSNLQGPGELFFGEGSRLTVL.